The TCR beta chain under discussion was sequenced for a study of T-cell reconstitution after alpha-beta-depleted transplantation in children. Study-wide results and caveats: Newly produced T cells mostly accounted for T-cell counts and diversity one year post-transplant. Surviving recipient T cells and thymic progenitors accounted for the high day-60 TCRbeta diversity observed in some patients. Roughly two months post-transplant, alpha-beta T cells reportedly originated from several hundred graft clones that had expanded.

Library preparation (for TCRbeta) was performed with unique molecular identifiers. Each CDR3 protein is one row after TCRdb ran MiXCR on the PCR reads. There are approximately 650,000 distinct CDR3 sequences in the sample; around 14% occur only once, and 0.79% lies in the top ten. CDR1 is SGHAT, CDR2 FQNNGV, per germline. CDR3 length: 19 residues. The V gene end was trimmed by 5 bases and the J gene end by 4 bases; junction bases not matched to a gene: 15. Concerning this clonotype: The antigen remains unidentified.

The origin of this receptor is a girl aged 2 to 10 with congenital amegakaryocytic thrombocytopenia, due to receive a stem cell transplant. This chain links TRBV11-2 with TRBJ2-2; 11 nucleotides agree with TRBD2. The sample consisted of PBMCs, taken before TCRalphabeta/CD19-depleted stem cell transplant. Here the CDR3 DNA reads TGTGCCAGCAGCCCCCGACTAGCGGGATCGCCGGGGATCACCGGGGAGCTGTTTTTT. Translating gives CASSPRLAGSPGITGELFF.